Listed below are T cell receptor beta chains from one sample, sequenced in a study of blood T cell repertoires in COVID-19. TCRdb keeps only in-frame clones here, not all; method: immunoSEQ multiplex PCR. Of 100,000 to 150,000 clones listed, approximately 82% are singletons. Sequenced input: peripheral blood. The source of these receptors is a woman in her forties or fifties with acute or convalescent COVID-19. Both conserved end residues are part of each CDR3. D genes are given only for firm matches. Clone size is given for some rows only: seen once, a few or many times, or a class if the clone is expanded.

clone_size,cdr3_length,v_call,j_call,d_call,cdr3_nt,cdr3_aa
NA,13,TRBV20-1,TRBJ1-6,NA,TGCAGTGCTAGTGAACAGCTTAATTCACCCCTCCACTTT,CSASEQLNSPLHF
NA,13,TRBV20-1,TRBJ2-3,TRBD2,TGCAGTGCTAGTGACGGACTAGCGGATACGCAGTATTTT,CSASDGLADTQYF
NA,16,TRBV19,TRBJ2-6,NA,TGTGCCAGTAGTATAGATGGGGGGTCTGGGGCCAACGTCCTGACTTTC,CASSIDGGSGANVLTF
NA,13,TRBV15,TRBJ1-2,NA,TGTGCCACCAGCAGAGATAATCACTATGGCTACACCTTC,CATSRDNHYGYTF
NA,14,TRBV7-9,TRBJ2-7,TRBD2,TGTGCCAGCAGCTTAGGAGGACTAGCGGGCGAGCAGTACTTC,CASSLGGLAGEQYF
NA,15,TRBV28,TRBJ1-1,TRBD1,TGTGCCAGCAGTTTCTCAGACAGGGCGAACACTGAAGCTTTCTTT,CASSFSDRANTEAFF
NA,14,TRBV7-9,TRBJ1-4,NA,TGTGCCAGCAGTTTAGCCTCAGGGAATGAAAAACTGTTTTTT,CASSLASGNEKLFF
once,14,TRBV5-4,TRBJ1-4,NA,TGTGCCAGCAGCTCAACGTTAGGAGATGAAAAACTGTTTTTT,CASSSTLGDEKLFF
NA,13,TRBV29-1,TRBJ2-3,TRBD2,TGCAGCACTGAGACTAGCGGCACAGATACGCAGTATTTT,CSTETSGTDTQYF
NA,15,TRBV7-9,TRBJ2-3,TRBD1,TGTGCCAGCAGTTCGGGACAGGGGAGGTCAGATACGCAGTATTTT,CASSSGQGRSDTQYF
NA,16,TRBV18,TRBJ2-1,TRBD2,TGTGCCAGCTCACCACTCGGCGGGAGTGTTAGGGATGAGCAGTTCTTC,CASSPLGGSVRDEQFF
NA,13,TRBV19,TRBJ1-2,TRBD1,TGTGCCAGTAGTATCAGACAGGGAGGCGGCTACACCTTC,CASSIRQGGGYTF
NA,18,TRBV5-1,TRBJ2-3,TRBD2,TGCGCCAGCAGCTCCGGGACTAGCGGGAGCGCTAGCACAGATACGCAGTATTTT,CASSSGTSGSASTDTQYF
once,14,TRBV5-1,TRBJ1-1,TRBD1,TGCGCCAGCAGCTCCCAGGGGGCGGGCACTGAAGCTTTCTTT,CASSSQGAGTEAFF
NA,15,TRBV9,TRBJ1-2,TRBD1,TGTGCCAGCAGCGTGGAGGTGACAGGGCTCTATGGCTACACCTTC,CASSVEVTGLYGYTF
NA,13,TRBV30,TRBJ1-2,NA,TGTGCCTGGAACAATGGAGGGAGGAATGGCTACACCTTC,CAWNNGGRNGYTF
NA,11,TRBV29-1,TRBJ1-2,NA,TGCAGCGTTGGCGGGGGGCAGGGCTACACCTTC,CSVGGGQGYTF
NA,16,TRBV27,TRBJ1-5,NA,TGTGCCAGCAGTCCCGACAGGAGATATAGCAATCAGCCCCAGCATTTT,CASSPDRRYSNQPQHF
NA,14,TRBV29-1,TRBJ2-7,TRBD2,TGCAGCGTTGTGGACACCATCGCGGGAGGCGAGCAGTACTTC,CSVVDTIAGGEQYF
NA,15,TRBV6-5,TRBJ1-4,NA,TGTGCCAGCCGTCAGGGTGGTGCCACTAATGAAAAACTGTTTTTT,CASRQGGATNEKLFF
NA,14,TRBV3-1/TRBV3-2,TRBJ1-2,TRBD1,TGTGCCAGCAGCCTCCTAATAGGGGGCAGTGGCTACACCTTC,CASSLLIGGSGYTF
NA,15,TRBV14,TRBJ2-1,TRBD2,TGTGCCAGCAGCCAAGTAGCGGGAGTCGAGGATGAGCAGTTCTTC,CASSQVAGVEDEQFF
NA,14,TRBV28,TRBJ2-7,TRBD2,TGTGCCAGCAGTTATAGCGGGGCCGCCTACGAGCAGTACTTC,CASSYSGAAYEQYF
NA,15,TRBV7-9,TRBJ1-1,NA,TGTGCCAGCAGCCACGGAAACAGGGTGAACACTGAAGCTTTCTTT,CASSHGNRVNTEAFF
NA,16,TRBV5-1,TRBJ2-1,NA,TGCGCCAGCAGCTTGGTGGCGGTGAGCTCCTACAATGAGCAGTTCTTC,CASSLVAVSSYNEQFF
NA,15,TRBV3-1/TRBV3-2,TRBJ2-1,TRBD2,TGTGCCAGCAGCCACAGCGGGAGGGCCTTTAATGAGCAGTTCTTC,CASSHSGRAFNEQFF
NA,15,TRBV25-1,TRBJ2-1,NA,TGTGCCAGCAGTGACCCGGGAGACTCCTACAATGAGCAGTTCTTC,CASSDPGDSYNEQFF
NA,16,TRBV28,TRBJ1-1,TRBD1,TGTGCCAGCAGTTCCCCCTCGACAGGGTATAACACTGAAGCTTTCTTT,CASSSPSTGYNTEAFF
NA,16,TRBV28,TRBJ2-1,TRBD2,TGTGCCAGCAGTTTTTTTGGTACTAGCGGATACAATGAGCAGTTCTTC,CASSFFGTSGYNEQFF
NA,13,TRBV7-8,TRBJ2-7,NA,TGTGCCAGCAGCCCCGAGACAGGAACGGGGCAGTACTTC,CASSPETGTGQYF
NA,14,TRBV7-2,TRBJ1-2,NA,TGTGCCAGCAGCTTCACCGGGACTACCAGGGGCTACACCTTC,CASSFTGTTRGYTF
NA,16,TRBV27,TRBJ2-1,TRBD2,TGTGCCAGCAGTTTAGTGACTAGCGGGAGAGGCAATGAGCAGTTCTTC,CASSLVTSGRGNEQFF
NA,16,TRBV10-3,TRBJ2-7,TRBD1,TGTGCCATCAGTGAGTCGAGTGACAGGGTTTCCTACGAGCAGTACTTC,CAISESSDRVSYEQYF
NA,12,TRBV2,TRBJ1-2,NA,TGTGCCAGCGAACCTAATAACTATGGCTACACCTTC,CASEPNNYGYTF